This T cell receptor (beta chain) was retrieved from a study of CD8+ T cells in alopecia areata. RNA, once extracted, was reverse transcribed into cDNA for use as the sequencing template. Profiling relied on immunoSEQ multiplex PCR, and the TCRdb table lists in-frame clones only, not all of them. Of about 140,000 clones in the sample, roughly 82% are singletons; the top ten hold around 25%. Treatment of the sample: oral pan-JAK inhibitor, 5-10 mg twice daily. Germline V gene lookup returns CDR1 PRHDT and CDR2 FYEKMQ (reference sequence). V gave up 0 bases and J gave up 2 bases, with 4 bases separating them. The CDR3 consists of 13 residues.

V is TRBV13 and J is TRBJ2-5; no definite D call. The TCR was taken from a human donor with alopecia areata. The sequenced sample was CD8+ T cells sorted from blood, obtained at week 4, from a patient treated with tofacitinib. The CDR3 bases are TGTGCCAGCAGCTTAGGAAAACAAGAGACCCAGTACTTC. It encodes CASSLGKQETQYF.